The T cell receptor beta chain under discussion was sequenced for a study of cytomegalovirus exposure and HLA in healthy donors. Study-level points and caveats: The TCR clusters that emerged in the first cohort tended, a later analysis found, to co-occur in the 120 or so validation repertoires. In vitro assays verified that a few CMV-associated chains recognized CMV antigens specifically.

Here immunoSEQ multiplex PCR was the method, and the copy in TCRdb shows in-frame clones only, minus some. Of fewer than 75,000 clones listed, 85% to 95% are singletons. The CDR3 has 13 amino acids. The junction had 2 bases not matched to a gene; V was cut back by 6 bases and J by 4 bases. In germline, CDR1 is MNHEY, CDR2 SVGAGI. As concerns this clone: Its antigen is undetermined.

The sequence derives from a man aged 18 to 29 in good health and CMV-seronegative. V usage is TRBV6-5 and J usage is TRBJ1-2; 10 bases agree with TRBD1. The sample consisted of PBMCs. CDR3 nucleotide sequence: TGTGCCAGCAGGACAGGGGGCGGCTATGGCTACACCTTC. Protein sequence: CASRTGGGYGYTF.